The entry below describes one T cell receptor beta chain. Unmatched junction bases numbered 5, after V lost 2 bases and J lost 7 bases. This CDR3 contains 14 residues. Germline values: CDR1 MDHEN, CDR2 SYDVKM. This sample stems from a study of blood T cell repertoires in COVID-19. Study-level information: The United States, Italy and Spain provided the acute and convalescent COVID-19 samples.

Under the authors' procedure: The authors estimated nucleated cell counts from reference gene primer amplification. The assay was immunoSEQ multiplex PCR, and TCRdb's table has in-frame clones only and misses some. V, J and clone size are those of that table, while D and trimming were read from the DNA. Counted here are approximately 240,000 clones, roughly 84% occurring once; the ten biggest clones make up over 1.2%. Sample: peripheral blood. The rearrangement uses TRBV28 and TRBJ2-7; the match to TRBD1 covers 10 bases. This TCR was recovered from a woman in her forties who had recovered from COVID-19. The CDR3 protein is CASSLPGTGDEQYF. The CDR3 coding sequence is TGTGCCAGCAGTTTACCCGGGACAGGGGATGAGCAGTACTTC. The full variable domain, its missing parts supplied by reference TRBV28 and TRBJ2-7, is DVKVTQSSRYLVKRTGEKVFLECVQDMDHENMFWYRQDPGLGLRLIYFSYDVKMKEKGDIPEGYSVSREKKERFSLILESASTNQTSMYLCASSLPGTGDEQYFGPGTRLTVT.